Listed below are T cell receptor delta chains from one sample, sequenced in a study of Vδ1+ human thymocytes. TCRdb fed the multiplex PCR reads into CATT to redo clone calling. In the table there are some 55,000 delta-chain clones, approximately 15% of which are singletons. Specimen: Vdelta1+ gamma-delta thymocytes from the thymus. These receptors were obtained from a boy under two years old who had congenital heart surgery. Both conserved end residues are part of each CDR3. D genes are given only for firm matches. Rows give clone size only sometimes, using once, few, many, or a class for an expanded clone.

J: TRDJ1; D: .; size: few; V: TRDV1; CDR3: CALGEAARHTDKLIF; DNA: TGTGCTCTTGGGGAAGCGGCCCGACACACCGATAAACTCATCTTT
J: TRDJ1; D: TRDD3; size: .; V: TRDV1; CDR3: CALGEPTSRYWGIRTIGVGNKLIF; DNA: TGTGCTCTTGGGGAACCCACATCCCGGTACTGGGGGATACGAACAATTGGGGTCGGAAATAAACTCATCTTT
J: TRDJ1; D: TRDD3; size: .; V: TRDV1; CDR3: CALGERHAHTGDYNDKLIF; DNA: TGTGCTCTTGGGGAACGTCACGCCCACACTGGGGATTATAACGATAAACTCATCTTT
J: TRDJ2; D: .; size: .; V: TRDV1; CDR3: CALGDSFGAFTPPIYAQLFF; DNA: TGTGCTCTTGGGGACTCCTTCGGGGCCTTCACCCCCCCTATATATGCACAACTCTTCTTT
J: TRDJ1; D: TRDD3; size: .; V: TRDV1; CDR3: CALGEFGGDRTDKLIF; DNA: TGTGCTCTTGGGGAATTCGGGGGGGATAGGACCGATAAACTCATCTTT
J: TRDJ1; D: TRDD3; size: .; V: TRDV1; CDR3: CALGEQWVFLKLLGACCTDKLIF; DNA: TGTGCTCTTGGGGAACAGTGGGTCTTCCTGAAGCTACTGGGGGCTTGCTGCACCGATAAACTCATCTTT
J: TRDJ1; D: TRDD3; size: .; V: TRDV1; CDR3: CALGALLRAFPDWGGTDKLIF; DNA: TGTGCTCTTGGGGCTCTTCTAAGGGCCTTCCCAGACTGGGGGGGCACCGATAAACTCATCTTT
J: TRDJ1; D: TRDD3; size: few; V: TRAV29/DV5; CDR3: CAASAVHPLILGDTRIGTDKLIF; DNA: TGTGCAGCAAGCGCGGTACATCCCCTGATACTGGGGGATACGCGTATCGGGACCGATAAACTCATCTTT
J: TRDJ1; D: TRDD3; size: .; V: TRDV1; CDR3: CALGELPPGGYVRNPLYTDKLIF; DNA: TGTGCTCTTGGGGAACTTCCCCCTGGGGGATACGTAAGAAATCCTCTCTACACCGATAAACTCATCTTT
J: TRDJ1; D: TRDD3; size: few; V: TRDV1; CDR3: CALGEPSYGGYAPDKLIF; DNA: TGTGCTCTTGGGGAACCCTCCTACGGGGGATACGCACCCGATAAACTCATCTTT
J: TRDJ1; D: TRDD3; size: few; V: TRDV1; CDR3: CALGELRAFLISLGDIQLIF; DNA: TGTGCTCTTGGGGAACTTCGGGCCTTCCTAATCTCCCTGGGGGATATCCAACTCATCTTT
J: TRDJ1; D: TRDD3; size: few; V: TRDV1; CDR3: CALGPHPITYVLGELGLYTDKLIF; DNA: TGTGCTCTTGGGCCCCACCCAATAACCTACGTACTGGGGGAGTTGGGCCTCTACACCGATAAACTCATCTTT
J: TRDJ1; D: TRDD3; size: few; V: TRDV1; CDR3: CALGDPWGPDKLIF; DNA: TGTGCTCTTGGGGACCCCTGGGGGCCCGATAAACTCATCTTT
J: TRDJ1; D: .; size: .; V: TRDV3; CDR3: CAFSYLRRWVRVPKLIF; DNA: TGTGCCTTTTCGTACCTACGTCGATGGGTCCGGGTTCCGAAACTCATCTTT
J: TRDJ1; D: TRDD3; size: .; V: TRDV1; CDR3: CALGAPHSYPKLGDTRTDKLIF; DNA: TGTGCTCTTGGGGCCCCACATTCCTACCCTAAACTGGGGGATACGCGCACCGATAAACTCATCTTT
J: TRDJ1; D: TRDD2; size: few; V: TRDV1; CDR3: CALGELAFLRVFTDKLIF; DNA: TGTGCTCTTGGGGAACTAGCCTTCCTTCGTGTCTTCACCGATAAACTCATCTTT
J: TRDJ1; D: .; size: many; V: TRAV29/DV5; CDR3: CSVLLCSKSVSSVDKLIF; DNA: .
J: TRDJ1; D: TRDD3; size: few; V: TRDV1; CDR3: CALGELFNWGIRSKLIF; DNA: TGTGCTCTTGGGGAACTTTTCAACTGGGGGATACGCAGTAAACTCATCTTT
J: TRDJ1; D: .; size: few; V: TRDV1; CDR3: CALGELRTYHHGWGSRDKLIF; DNA: TGTGCTCTTGGGGAACTACGGACGTACCACCACGGGTGGGGTTCGAGAGATAAACTCATCTTT
J: TRDJ1; D: TRDD3; size: .; V: TRDV1; CDR3: CALGELEMALVLGDTDKLIF; DNA: TGTGCTCTTGGAGAACTAGAGATGGCCCTCGTACTGGGGGATACCGATAAACTCATCTTT
J: TRDJ1; D: TRDD3; size: medium-sized; V: TRDV2; CDR3: CACDATLGDITDKLIF; DNA: TGTGCCTGTGACGCGACTCTGGGGGATATCACCGATAAACTCATCTTT
J: TRDJ1; D: .; size: .; V: TRDV1; CDR3: CALGELSPDCTDKLIF; DNA: TGTGCTCTTGGGGAACTAAGTCCAGACTGCACCGATAAACTCATCTTT
J: TRDJ1; D: TRDD3; size: .; V: TRDV1; CDR3: CALGEPLATGGWLIF; DNA: TGTGCTCTTGGGGAACCCCTCGCTACTGGGGGTTGGCTCATCTTT
J: TRDJ1; D: .; size: few; V: TRDV1; CDR3: CALGEIKGLKTGRSVTDKLIF; DNA: TGTGCTCTTGGGGAGATTAAGGGTCTTAAAACTGGGCGCTCGGTCACCGATAAACTCATCTTT
J: TRDJ1; D: TRDD3; size: .; V: TRDV1; CDR3: CALGELRHWGPLGVYTDKLIF; DNA: TGTGCTCTTGGGGAACTCCGTCACTGGGGGCCACTCGGGGTGTACACCGATAAACTCATCTTT
J: TRDJ1; D: .; size: .; V: TRDV1; CDR3: CALGEAPRGTDKLIF; DNA: TGTGCTCTTGGGGAAGCTCCCAGGGGGACCGATAAACTCATCTTT
J: TRDJ3; D: TRDD3; size: .; V: TRDV2; CDR3: CACDTYWGIPERDTRQMFF; DNA: TGTGCCTGTGACACCTACTGGGGGATACCGGAGCGGGACACCCGACAGATGTTTTTC
J: TRDJ1; D: TRDD3; size: .; V: TRDV1; CDR3: CALGDGKLGIFRTDKLIF; DNA: TGTGCTCTTGGGGACGGCAAACTGGGGATTTTCCGCACCGATAAACTCATCTTT
J: TRDJ1; D: TRDD3; size: few; V: TRDV1; CDR3: CALGSTHWGNPLADKLIF; DNA: TGTGCTCTTGGGTCGACCCACTGGGGGAACCCCCTCGCCGATAAACTCATCTTT
J: TRDJ1; D: .; size: .; V: TRDV1; CDR3: CALGYEFLRGGGSDKLIF; DNA: TGTGCTCTTGGGTACGAATTCCTACGCGGTGGGGGATCCGATAAACTCATCTTT
J: TRDJ1; D: TRDD2; size: few; V: TRDV1; CDR3: CALGELTDFLPRTDDKLIF; DNA: TGTGCTCTTGGGGAACTGACAGACTTCCTACCCCGTACTGATGATAAACTCATCTTT
J: TRDJ1; D: .; size: few; V: TRDV1; CDR3: CALGDLTTHGAWRYTDKLIF; DNA: TGTGCTCTTGGGGATCTCACAACCCACGGTGCCTGGAGGTACACCGATAAACTCATCTTT
J: TRDJ1; D: TRDD3; size: .; V: TRDV1; CDR3: CALGKEAGGYGKLIF; DNA: TGTGCTCTTGGGAAGGAGGCTGGGGGATACGGCAAACTCATCTTT